The T cell receptor beta chain described here comes from a study of blood T cell repertoires in COVID-19. Study-wide background: The United States, Italy and Spain supplied acute and convalescent COVID-19 samples.

This clone was seen only a few times. Trimming shortened V by 5 bases and J by 4 bases, and 12 bases separated the two germline ends. Germline V CDR1 and CDR2: MNHEY, SVGEGT. This CDR3 comprises 13 residues. Repertoires were generated with immunoSEQ multiplex PCR, while TCRdb's copy carries only in-frame clones and drops some. The table shows 170,000 or so clones, with roughly 87% occurring only once. The genes are TRBV6-2 or TRBV6-3 and TRBJ2-7, with D unclear. The sample consisted of PBMCs or T cells enriched from blood (not recorded which). The sequence was collected from a woman in her 50s who had recovered from COVID-19. CDR3 protein: CASSNWQAYEQYF. The CDR3, as DNA: TGTGCCAGCAGTAATTGGCAGGCTTACGAGCAGTACTTC.